This T cell receptor (beta chain) comes out of a study of control samples from healthy donors and cancer patients (dated by TCRdb to the early 2020s). The junction carries 10 bases between V and J, which are trimmed by 0 bases and 3 bases respectively. CDR1 SGDLS and CDR2 YYNGEE are derived from the germline V gene. Inclusive of the bounding cysteine and phenylalanine, the CDR3 is 15 residues long. Kept here is only the CDR3 DNA, which spans 45 bases and is read in frame from base 1. Receptors were amplified or captured by the immunoSEQ multiplex PCR assay. TCRdb provides this immuneACCESS table in a form limited to in-frame rearrangements. Some clones are lacking; in checked studies, under half of them reflect an unresolved V gene, and why the rest are absent is not known. This sample is represented by 85,000 to 95,000 clones; approximately 89% of them were singletons. The ten largest clones add up to around 0.92% of the sample.

Concerning this clone itself: Which antigen it targets is not known. Nothing much larger sits one base from this clone, and base qualities are not available.

The receptor was derived from a woman aged 25 to 45 in good health. Sequencing input: blood. The chain is assembled from TRBV9 and TRBJ1-5; TRBD1 could be the D gene, as 6 bases match. The nucleotides read TGTGCCAGCAGCGTAGCAGGGACAACCAATCAGCCCCAGCATTTT. Its coded protein is CASSVAGTTNQPQHF.